This section outlines one T cell receptor (beta chain) sequence together with its context. This clone appeared once. Its antigen remains undetermined. Per-nucleotide qualities are absent, and no much larger clonotype sits a single base away. This sample was included in a study of blood T cell repertoires in COVID-19 (dated by TCRdb to 2020 to 2021). Regarding the study in general: Samples from collaborators originated in the United States, Italy and Spain and spanned both the acute and convalescent phases of COVID-19. Sample metadata almost always included a de-identified subject ID, COVID-19 status, age in years and sex. The repertoires were made available in a free public database intended to serve as a resource for research on the immune response to SARS-CoV-2. Subjects who had been exposed to COVID-19, were actively infected with it, or had recovered from it provided the deeply sampled blood TCRbeta repertoires that made up the dataset. Where available, HLA class I and class II types were taken from metadata supplied by the sample provider and were not determined by assay-based typing. Samples came from the ongoing ImmuneRACE study (first 160 participants) plus 1,254 subjects from 6 global collaborators. The prospective study material was composed of cDNA or gDNA derived from T cells, B-cell-depleted T cells, or PBMCs.

In the prospective study, participants were about 18 to 95 years old, resided in about two dozen geographic areas of the United States, and were enrolled through a virtual design. To assign participants to cohorts, the prospective study relied on clinical history that participants themselves reported in a screening survey and a study questionnaire. For ImmuneRACE Cohort 3, a participant was defined as recovered based on two consecutive negative NP/OP PCR tests, clearance by a healthcare professional, or resolution of symptoms. Each participant in the prospective study had whole blood, serum and a nasopharyngeal or oropharyngeal swab collected by mobile phlebotomists. Over a roughly 2-month period, participants in the prospective study had the option of providing additional blood draws and questionnaires. Prospective study blood samples were shipped either frozen or at room temperature before DNA extraction.

Deletion took 3 bases off V and 3 bases off J, with a span of 9 bases between the germline ends. Taken from cysteine to phenylalanine, the CDR3 has 14 residues. Only the CDR3 region is kept as DNA, spanning 42 bases read in frame from base 1. According to the germline V gene, CDR1 reads SGDLS and CDR2 reads YYNGEE. The research as a whole found: How much clinical and demographic metadata was included differed by source and by participant, and the metadata was provided uncurated.

TCRbeta CDR3 regions were amplified from genomic DNA by means of the immunoSEQ Assay, a bias-controlled multiplex PCR. The study's processing was this. Within the assay, amplification of reference gene primers was used to estimate how many nucleated cells each sample contained. To quantify the absolute abundance of each unique TCRbeta CDR3 rearrangement, sequence reads were collapsed and filtered. For each sample, productive Simpson clonality was calculated as the square root of Simpson's diversity index over productive rearrangements. In TCRdb, the immuneACCESS table is reduced to in-frame sequences with V and J assigned. These tables do not hold every clone; where another copy was compared, an unresolved V gene accounts for under half, and the others remain unexplained. For V, J and clone size, that table is used; D and trimming come from the DNA. For this sample the table gives approximately 100,000 clones, of which just over 85% were detected only once. The ten largest clones take up roughly 2.5% of the sample.

This TCR derives from a woman aged 45-59 years who had recovered from COVID-19. The chain couples TRBV9 to TRBJ2-2; a weak D assignment points to TRBD1 (6 bases agree). The sample was PBMCs or T cells enriched from blood (not recorded which). CDR3 reads: CASSGGGDTGELFF. The DNA sequence reads TGTGCCAGCAGCGGAGGGGGAGACACCGGGGAGCTGTTTTTT.